Described below is a single T cell receptor (beta chain) sequence and its context. The entry originates in a study of blood T cell repertoires in COVID-19. The study recruited people aged 18 to 89 years across 24 US areas. All recovered Cohort 3 donors got two negative PCRs, got clearance, or saw symptom resolution. Germline V gene data show CDR1 as SNHLY and CDR2 as FYNNEI. This CDR3 region has 13 residues. Trimming pared 5 bases from V and 6 bases from J, leaving 11 bases between. Clones were sequenced by immunoSEQ multiplex PCR, and TCRdb holds only the in-frame ones, with some missing. The table includes 360,000 or so clones, roughly 87% detected once.

The origin of this receptor is a woman in her 30s who had recovered from COVID-19. The chain couples TRBV2 to TRBJ1-3, with D possibly matching TRBD1 (5 bases). Sequencing was done on a sample of PBMCs or T cells enriched from blood (not recorded which). The CDR3 DNA sequence: TGTGCCAGCAGTAGGGACTACGAAAACACCATATATTTT. Encoded protein: CASSRDYENTIYF.